Listed below are T cell receptor beta chains from one sample, sequenced in a study of CD8 T cells in ankylosing spondylitis. A single record per CDR3 protein comes from TCRdb applying MiXCR to the 5' RACE reads. The top ten clones hold under 8.5% of a sample with 250,000 to 350,000 distinct CDR3 sequences, over 15% of them seen once. The sample consisted of blood, either unsorted or a sorted T cell fraction (not recorded which). The receptor source for this set is a male donor with ankylosing spondylitis or in good health (not recorded which). Each CDR3 is given with its conserved first and last residue. A D gene is named only where the DNA matches it firmly. Size values are once, few and many counts, or a class for expanded clones, and some rows have none.

V: TRBV12-3/TRBV12-4
size: few
D: TRBD1
J: TRBJ2-4
DNA: TGTGCCAGCAGTTCCCGGGACAGGGTACCCTCGGAGCGCATTCAGTACTTC
CDR3: CASSSRDRVPSERIQYF

V: TRBV11-2
size: .
D: TRBD2
J: TRBJ2-5
DNA: TGTGCCAGCAGCTCGAGGACTAGCGGGATCGAGACCCAGTACTTC
CDR3: CASSSRTSGIETQYF

V: TRBV3-1
size: .
D: .
J: TRBJ1-5
DNA: TGTGCCAGCAGCTCAGGAACGCGGAATCAGCCCCAGCATTTT
CDR3: CASSSGTRNQPQHF

V: TRBV20-1
size: few
D: TRBD2
J: TRBJ2-5
DNA: TGCAGTGCTAGGACTAGCGGGCAAGAGACCCAGTACTTC
CDR3: CSARTSGQETQYF

V: TRBV6-5
size: few
D: .
J: TRBJ1-5
DNA: TGTGCCAGCAGTTACTATGGTAGCAATCAGCCCCAGCATTTT
CDR3: CASSYYGSNQPQHF

V: TRBV15
size: .
D: .
J: TRBJ1-1
DNA: TGTGCCACGAGTGGATTTGGGACGACGGTCACTGAAGCTTTCTTT
CDR3: CATSGFGTTVTEAFF

V: TRBV27
size: few
D: .
J: TRBJ2-3
DNA: TGTGCCAGCAGTTTCGGCCAGTCCACAGATACGCAGTATTTT
CDR3: CASSFGQSTDTQYF

V: TRBV12-3/TRBV12-4
size: few
D: .
J: TRBJ1-6
DNA: TGTGCCAGCAGCTCCGTCGGGGGCGATTCACCCCTCCACTTT
CDR3: CASSSVGGDSPLHF

V: TRBV20-1
size: .
D: .
J: TRBJ2-1
DNA: TGCAGTGCTAGGGGAGATCCTAGCTCCTACAATGAGCAGTTCTTC
CDR3: CSARGDPSSYNEQFF

V: TRBV4-1
size: few
D: TRBD1
J: TRBJ1-1
DNA: TGCGCCAGCAGCCAGGGACAGGGAACTGAAGCTTTCTTT
CDR3: CASSQGQGTEAFF

V: TRBV11-2
size: .
D: .
J: TRBJ2-1
DNA: TGTGCCAGCAGCTTAGGGGTGGGGAACAATGAGCAGTTCTTC
CDR3: CASSLGVGNNEQFF

V: TRBV6-7
size: .
D: TRBD1
J: TRBJ1-1
DNA: TGTGCCAGCAGCCCCGGGGGTGACAGGGGAGTTACTGAAGCTTTCTTT
CDR3: CASSPGGDRGVTEAFF

V: TRBV20-1
size: .
D: TRBD1
J: TRBJ2-1
DNA: TGCAGTGTCGCTTCCGGGACAGGAGACCCCCGGGAGCAGTTCTTC
CDR3: CSVASGTGDPREQFF

V: TRBV20-1
size: few
D: .
J: TRBJ2-2
DNA: TGCAGTGCTCCTAGATCGGCCGGGGAGCTGTTTTTT
CDR3: CSAPRSAGELFF

V: TRBV20-1
size: many
D: .
J: TRBJ2-5
DNA: TGCAGTGCTAAGGACACTCAAGAGACCCAGTACTTC
CDR3: CSAKDTQETQYF

V: TRBV5-5
size: few
D: .
J: TRBJ2-2
DNA: TGTGCCAGCAGCTTGGTGCGGGCGAACACCGGGGAGCTGTTTTTT
CDR3: CASSLVRANTGELFF

V: TRBV5-1
size: .
D: TRBD2
J: TRBJ2-1
DNA: TGCGCCAGCAGCTTGGCCTTGACTAGCGGAAACAATGAGCAGTTCTTC
CDR3: CASSLALTSGNNEQFF

V: TRBV19
size: few
D: .
J: TRBJ1-1
DNA: TGTGCCAGTAGTCTCACGAAGACTGAAGCTTTCTTT
CDR3: CASSLTKTEAFF

V: TRBV12-3/TRBV12-4
size: .
D: .
J: TRBJ2-5
DNA: TGTGCCAGCAGTTTAAGCGGGTCTAGCGTAGAGACCCAGTACTTC
CDR3: CASSLSGSSVETQYF

V: TRBV20-1
size: few
D: .
J: TRBJ2-1
DNA: TGCAGTGCTCGTGGCCTGGGGTTTGTCGGTATAAACAATGAGCAGTTCTTC
CDR3: CSARGLGFVGINNEQFF

V: TRBV5-1
size: few
D: TRBD2
J: TRBJ2-1
DNA: TGCGCCAGCAGTCCCCTAGCGGGAGCCCCCAATGAGCAGTTCTTC
CDR3: CASSPLAGAPNEQFF

V: TRBV7-2
size: many
D: .
J: TRBJ1-6
DNA: TGTGCCAGCAGCGGCCGCGCCGGGACGGTCGGCCCACCCCTCCACTTT
CDR3: CASSGRAGTVGPPLHF

V: TRBV12-3/TRBV12-4
size: .
D: .
J: TRBJ2-3
DNA: TGTGCCAGCAGCTTTCGTTGGACAGATACGCAGTGTTTT
CDR3: CASSFRWTDTQCF

V: TRBV2
size: few
D: .
J: TRBJ2-3
DNA: TGTGCCAGCAGTGAACTAACTGCAACTAGCACAGATACGCAGTATTTT
CDR3: CASSELTATSTDTQYF

V: TRBV6-2/TRBV6-3
size: many
D: .
J: TRBJ1-1
DNA: TGTGCCAGCAGTTACTCAGGCCCCCGGACCGAAGCTTTCTTT
CDR3: CASSYSGPRTEAFF

V: TRBV10-3
size: .
D: TRBD2
J: TRBJ2-5
DNA: TGTGCCATCAGTGAGTCCAGCGGGAGTCCCCAAGAGACCCAGTACTTC
CDR3: CAISESSGSPQETQYF

V: TRBV12-3/TRBV12-4
size: .
D: TRBD1
J: TRBJ2-2
DNA: TGTGCCAGCAGATCAACAGGGGGAACCGGGGAGCTGTTTTTT
CDR3: CASRSTGGTGELFF

V: TRBV7-9
size: .
D: .
J: TRBJ2-1
DNA: TGTGCCACCCTAGGCCTGGGTAATGAGCAGTTCTTC
CDR3: CATLGLGNEQFF

V: TRBV20-1
size: few
D: .
J: TRBJ2-5
DNA: TGCAGTGCTAGAGGGGGCCCCGACCTTACGAGGACCCAGTACTTC
CDR3: CSARGGPDLTRTQYF

V: TRBV12-3/TRBV12-4
size: few
D: TRBD1
J: TRBJ1-5
DNA: TGTGCCAGCAGTGACAGGGGGAAACAGCCCCAGCATTTT
CDR3: CASSDRGKQPQHF

V: TRBV3-1
size: few
D: .
J: TRBJ2-2
DNA: TGTGCCAGCAGCCAAGATCCGGTGTTTGCGCAACGGGTACCCGGGGAGCTGTTTTTT
CDR3: CASSQDPVFAQRVPGELFF

V: TRBV5-1
size: .
D: TRBD1
J: TRBJ1-4
DNA: TGCGCCAGCGGACCAGGGACAGGAGGAGAAAAACTGTTTTTT
CDR3: CASGPGTGGEKLFF

V: TRBV7-3
size: few
D: TRBD2
J: TRBJ2-3
DNA: TGTGCCAGCAGCCCCACTAGCGGGGTACCTAGCACAGATACGCAGTATTTT
CDR3: CASSPTSGVPSTDTQYF

V: TRBV10-1
size: .
D: .
J: TRBJ2-1
DNA: TGCGCCAGCAGTGAGGCCCCTCGGCGGGGAAACAATGAGCAGTTCTTC
CDR3: CASSEAPRRGNNEQFF

V: TRBV6-1
size: few
D: TRBD1
J: TRBJ2-2
DNA: TGTGCCAGCAGACAGGACAGGTCCACCGGGGAGCTGTTTTTT
CDR3: CASRQDRSTGELFF

V: TRBV12-3/TRBV12-4
size: few
D: .
J: TRBJ1-5
DNA: TGTGCCAGCAGTTTGGGCAGTCATCAGCCCCAGCATTTT
CDR3: CASSLGSHQPQHF

V: TRBV4-1
size: few
D: .
J: TRBJ1-1
DNA: TGCGCCAGCAGCCCAATCGGGAAGGGGAACACTGAAGCTTTCTTT
CDR3: CASSPIGKGNTEAFF